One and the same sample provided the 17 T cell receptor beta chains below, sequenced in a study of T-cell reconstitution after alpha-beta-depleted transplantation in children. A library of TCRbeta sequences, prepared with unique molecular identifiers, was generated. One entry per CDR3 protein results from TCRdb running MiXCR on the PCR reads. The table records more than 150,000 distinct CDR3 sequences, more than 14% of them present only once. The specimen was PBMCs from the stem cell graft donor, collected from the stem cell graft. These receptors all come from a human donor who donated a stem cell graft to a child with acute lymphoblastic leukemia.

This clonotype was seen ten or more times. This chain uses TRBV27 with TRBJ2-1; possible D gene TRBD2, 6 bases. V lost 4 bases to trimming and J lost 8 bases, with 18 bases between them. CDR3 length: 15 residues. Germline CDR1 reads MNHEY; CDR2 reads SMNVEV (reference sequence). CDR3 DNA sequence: TGTGCCAGCAGTTCACTAGCATCAGATGGCTATGAGCAGTTCTTC. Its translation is CASSSLASDGYEQFF.

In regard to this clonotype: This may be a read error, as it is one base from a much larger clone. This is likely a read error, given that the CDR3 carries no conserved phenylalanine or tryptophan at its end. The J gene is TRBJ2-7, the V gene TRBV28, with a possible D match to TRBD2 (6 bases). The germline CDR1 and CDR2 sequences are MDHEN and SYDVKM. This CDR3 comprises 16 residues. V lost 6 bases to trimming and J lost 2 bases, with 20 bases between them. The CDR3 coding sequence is TGTGCCAGCAGCCTAACGGAGGGGCCGAGTACCTACGAGCAGTACCTC. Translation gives CASSLTEGPSTYEQYL.

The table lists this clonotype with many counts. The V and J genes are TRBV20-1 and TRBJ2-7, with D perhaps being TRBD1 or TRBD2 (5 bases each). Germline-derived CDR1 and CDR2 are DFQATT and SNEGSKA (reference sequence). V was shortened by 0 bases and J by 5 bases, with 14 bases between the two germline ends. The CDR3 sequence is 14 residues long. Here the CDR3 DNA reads TGCAGTGCTAGAGATCGGGGACCAGGCCACGAGCAGTACTTC. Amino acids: CSARDRGPGHEQYF.

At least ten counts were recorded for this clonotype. The CDR3 reads CASRDSSRGPQHF. The CDR3 DNA reads as TGTGCCAGCAGGGACAGTTCGAGAGGTCCCCAGCATTTT. The chain couples TRBV12-3 or TRBV12-4 to TRBJ1-5; tentatively, D is TRBD1 (6 bases). V was cut by 6 bases and J by 10 bases, with 16 bases left in between. CDR3 size: 13 residues.

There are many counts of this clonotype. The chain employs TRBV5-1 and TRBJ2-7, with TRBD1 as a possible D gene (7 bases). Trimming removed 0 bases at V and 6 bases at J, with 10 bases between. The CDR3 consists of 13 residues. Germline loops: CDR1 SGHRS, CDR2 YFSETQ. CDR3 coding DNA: TGCGCCAGCAGCTTGGGACAGGGACTCGAGCAGTACTTC. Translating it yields CASSLGQGLEQYF.

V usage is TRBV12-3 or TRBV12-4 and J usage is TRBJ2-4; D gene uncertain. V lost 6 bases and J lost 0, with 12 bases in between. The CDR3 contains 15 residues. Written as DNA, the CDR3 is TGTGCCAGCAGATACGGACCTCTAGCCAAAAACATTCAGTACTTC. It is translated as CASRYGPLAKNIQYF.

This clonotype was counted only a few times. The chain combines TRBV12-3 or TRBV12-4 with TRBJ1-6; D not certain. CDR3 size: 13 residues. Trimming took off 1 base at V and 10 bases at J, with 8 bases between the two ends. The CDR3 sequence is CASSLGAASPLHF. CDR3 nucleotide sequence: TGTGCCAGCAGTTTAGGAGCAGCATCACCCCTCCACTTT.

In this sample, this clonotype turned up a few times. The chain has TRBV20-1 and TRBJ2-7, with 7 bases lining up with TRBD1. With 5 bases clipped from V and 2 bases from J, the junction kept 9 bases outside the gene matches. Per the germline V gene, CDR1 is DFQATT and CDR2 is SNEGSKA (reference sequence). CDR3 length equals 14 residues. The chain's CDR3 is CSAEGQGEPYEQYF. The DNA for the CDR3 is TGCAGTGCTGAAGGCCAGGGGGAACCCTACGAGCAGTACTTC.

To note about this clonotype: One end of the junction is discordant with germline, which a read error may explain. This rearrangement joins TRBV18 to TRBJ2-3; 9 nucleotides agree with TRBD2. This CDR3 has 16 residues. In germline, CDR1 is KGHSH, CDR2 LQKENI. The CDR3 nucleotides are TGTGCCAACTCATCACGTAGCGGGAGCGACACAGATACGCAGTATTTT. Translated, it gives CANSSRSGSDTDTQYF.

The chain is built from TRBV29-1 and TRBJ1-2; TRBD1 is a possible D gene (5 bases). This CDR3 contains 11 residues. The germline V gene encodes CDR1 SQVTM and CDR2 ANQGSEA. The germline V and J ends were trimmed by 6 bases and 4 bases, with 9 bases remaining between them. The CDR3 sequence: CSVLDSYGYTF. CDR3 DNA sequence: TGCAGCGTCTTAGACAGCTATGGCTACACCTTC.

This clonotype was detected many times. CDR3 amino acids: CASSPRTRFANYNEQFF. The CDR3 bases are TGTGCCAGCTCACCTCGGACCAGGTTCGCAAACTACAATGAGCAGTTCTTC. The chain couples TRBV18 to TRBJ2-1; no clear D. The CDR3 totals 17 residues. Germline V lookup: CDR1 KGHSH, CDR2 LQKENI. With 3 bases removed from V and 3 bases from J, the gap between germline ends came to 18 bases.

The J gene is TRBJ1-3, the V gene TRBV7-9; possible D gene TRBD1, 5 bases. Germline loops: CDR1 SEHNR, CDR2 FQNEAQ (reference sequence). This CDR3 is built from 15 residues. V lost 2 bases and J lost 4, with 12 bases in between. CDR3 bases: TGTGCCAGCAGCTTAAAATCAGGGTCCGGAAACACCATATATTTT. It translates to CASSLKSGSGNTIYF.

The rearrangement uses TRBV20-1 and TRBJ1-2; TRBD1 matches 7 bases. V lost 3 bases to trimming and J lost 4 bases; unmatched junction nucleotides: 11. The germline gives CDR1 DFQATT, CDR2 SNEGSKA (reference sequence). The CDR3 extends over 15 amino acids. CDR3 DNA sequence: TGCAGTGCTAGCCCACCGACAGGGTTTGGCTATGGCTACACCTTC. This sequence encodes CSASPPTGFGYGYTF.

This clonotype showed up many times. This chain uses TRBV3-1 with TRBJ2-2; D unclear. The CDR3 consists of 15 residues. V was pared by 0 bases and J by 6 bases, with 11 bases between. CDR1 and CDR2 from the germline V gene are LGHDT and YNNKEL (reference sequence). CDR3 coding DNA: TGTGCCAGCAGCCAAGATCCAGCCCGGGCCGGGGAGCTGTTTTTT. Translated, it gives CASSQDPARAGELFF.

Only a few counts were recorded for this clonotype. The CDR3 sequence: CASSTGVRGTEAFF. In nucleotides, the CDR3 is TGTGCCAGCAGCACAGGCGTCCGGGGCACTGAAGCTTTCTTT. The chain employs TRBV7-9 and TRBJ1-1; the D gene is possibly TRBD1 (5 bases). In germline, CDR1 is SEHNR, CDR2 FQNEAQ (reference sequence). Trimming removed 5 bases at V and 4 bases at J, with 14 bases between. There are 14 residues in the CDR3.

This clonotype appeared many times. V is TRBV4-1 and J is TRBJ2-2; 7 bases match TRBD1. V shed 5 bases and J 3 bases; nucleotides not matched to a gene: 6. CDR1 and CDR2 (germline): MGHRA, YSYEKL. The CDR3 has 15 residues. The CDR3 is CASSAIGGDTGELFF. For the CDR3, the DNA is TGCGCCAGCAGCGCCATAGGGGGCGACACCGGGGAGCTGTTTTTT.

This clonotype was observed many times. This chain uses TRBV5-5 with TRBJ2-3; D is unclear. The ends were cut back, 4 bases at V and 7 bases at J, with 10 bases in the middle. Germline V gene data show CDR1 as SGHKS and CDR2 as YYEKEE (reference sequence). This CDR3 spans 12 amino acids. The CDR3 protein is CASSPARNTQYF. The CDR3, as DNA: TGTGCCAGCAGCCCGGCCAGGAATACGCAGTATTTT.